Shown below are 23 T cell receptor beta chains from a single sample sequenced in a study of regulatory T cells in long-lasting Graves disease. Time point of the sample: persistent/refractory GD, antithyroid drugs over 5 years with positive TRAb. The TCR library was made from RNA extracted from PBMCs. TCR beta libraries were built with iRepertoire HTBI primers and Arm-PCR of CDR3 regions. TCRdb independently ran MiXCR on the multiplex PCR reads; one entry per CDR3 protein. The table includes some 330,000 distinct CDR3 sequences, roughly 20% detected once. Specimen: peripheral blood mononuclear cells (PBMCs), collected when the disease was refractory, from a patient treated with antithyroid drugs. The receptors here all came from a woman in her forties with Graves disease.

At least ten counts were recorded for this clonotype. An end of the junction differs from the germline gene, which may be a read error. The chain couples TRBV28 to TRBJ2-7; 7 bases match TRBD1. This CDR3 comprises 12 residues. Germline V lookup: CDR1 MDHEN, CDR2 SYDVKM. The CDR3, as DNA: TGTGCCAGCAGTTCCGTCGTGGGACAGACGGACTTC. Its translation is CASSSVVGQTDF. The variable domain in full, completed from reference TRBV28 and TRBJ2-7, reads DVKVTQSSRYLVKRTGEKVFLECVQDMDHENMFWYRQDPGLGLRLIYFSYDVKMKEKGDIPEGYSVSREKKERFSLILESASTNQTSMYLCASSSVVGQTDFGPGTRLTVT.

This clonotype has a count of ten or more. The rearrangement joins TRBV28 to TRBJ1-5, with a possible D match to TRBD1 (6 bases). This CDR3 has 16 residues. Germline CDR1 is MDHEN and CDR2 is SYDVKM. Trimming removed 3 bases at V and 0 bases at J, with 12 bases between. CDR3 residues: CASSFYQGNSNQPQHF. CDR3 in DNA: TGTGCCAGCAGTTTTTACCAGGGGAATAGCAATCAGCCCCAGCATTTT.

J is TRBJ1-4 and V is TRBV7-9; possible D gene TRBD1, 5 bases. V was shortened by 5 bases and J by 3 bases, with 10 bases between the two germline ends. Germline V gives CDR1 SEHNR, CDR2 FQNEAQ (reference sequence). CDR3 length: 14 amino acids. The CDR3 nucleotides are TGTGCCAGCAGCCCTCAGGGCTCTAATGAAAAACTGTTTTTT. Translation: CASSPQGSNEKLFF.

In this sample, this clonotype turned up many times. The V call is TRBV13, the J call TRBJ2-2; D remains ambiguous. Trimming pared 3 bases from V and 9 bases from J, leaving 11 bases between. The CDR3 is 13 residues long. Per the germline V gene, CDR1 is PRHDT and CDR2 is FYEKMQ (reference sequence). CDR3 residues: CASSFGRSRELFF. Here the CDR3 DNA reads TGTGCCAGCAGCTTCGGCCGGAGCCGGGAGCTGTTTTTT.

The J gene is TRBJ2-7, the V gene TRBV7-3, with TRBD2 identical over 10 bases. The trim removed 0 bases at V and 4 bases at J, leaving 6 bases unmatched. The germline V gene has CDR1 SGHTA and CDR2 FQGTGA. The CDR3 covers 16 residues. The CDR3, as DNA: TGTGCCAGCAGCTTAACTCGGGCTAGCGGGAGTTACGAGCAGTACTTC. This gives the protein CASSLTRASGSYEQYF.

CDR3 sequence reads: CASSYGQGGNTIYF. Here the CDR3 DNA reads TGTGCCAGCAGTTATGGGCAGGGTGGAAACACCATATATTTT. The V gene is TRBV6-5, the J gene TRBJ1-3, with D tentatively TRBD1 (5 bases). The germline V and J ends were trimmed by 3 bases and 3 bases, with 9 bases remaining between them. This CDR3 spans 14 amino acids. Germline CDR1 is MNHEY and CDR2 is SVGAGI.

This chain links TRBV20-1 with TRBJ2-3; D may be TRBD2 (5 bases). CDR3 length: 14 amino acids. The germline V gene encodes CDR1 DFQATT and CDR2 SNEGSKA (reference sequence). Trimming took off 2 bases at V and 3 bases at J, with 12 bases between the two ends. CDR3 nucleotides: TGCAGTGCTAGACTAGCCTTGGGAACAGATACGCAGTATTTT. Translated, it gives CSARLALGTDTQYF.

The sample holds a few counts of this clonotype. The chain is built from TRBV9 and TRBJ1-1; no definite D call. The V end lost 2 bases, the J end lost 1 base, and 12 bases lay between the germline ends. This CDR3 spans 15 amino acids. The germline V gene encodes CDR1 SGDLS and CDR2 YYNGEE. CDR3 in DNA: TGTGCCAGCAGCGTCTCCGGACTCCCGAACACTGAAGCTTTCTTT. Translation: CASSVSGLPNTEAFF.

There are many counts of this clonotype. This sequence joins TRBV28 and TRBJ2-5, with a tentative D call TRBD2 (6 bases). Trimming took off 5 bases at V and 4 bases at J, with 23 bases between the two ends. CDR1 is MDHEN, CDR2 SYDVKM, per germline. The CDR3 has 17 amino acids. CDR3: CASSQTFWFGSGETQYF. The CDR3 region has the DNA TGTGCCAGCAGTCAAACCTTTTGGTTCGGGAGTGGAGAGACCCAGTACTTC. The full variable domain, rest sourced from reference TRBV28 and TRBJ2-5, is DVKVTQSSRYLVKRTGEKVFLECVQDMDHENMFWYRQDPGLGLRLIYFSYDVKMKEKGDIPEGYSVSREKKERFSLILESASTNQTSMYLCASSQTFWFGSGETQYFGPGTRLLVL.

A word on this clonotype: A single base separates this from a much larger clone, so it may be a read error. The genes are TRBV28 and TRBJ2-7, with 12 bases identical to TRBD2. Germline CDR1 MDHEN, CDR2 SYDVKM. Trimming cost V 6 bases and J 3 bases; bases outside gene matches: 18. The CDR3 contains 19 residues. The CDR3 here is CASSLTPGLAGPPDYEQYF. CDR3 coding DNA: TGTGCCAGCAGCCTAACACCGGGACTAGCGGGCCCTCCCGACTACGAGCAGTACTTC.

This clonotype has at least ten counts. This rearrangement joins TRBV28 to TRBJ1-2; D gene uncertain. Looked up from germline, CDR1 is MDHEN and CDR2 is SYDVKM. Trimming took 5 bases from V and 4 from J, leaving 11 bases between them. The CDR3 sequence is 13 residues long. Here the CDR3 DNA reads TGTGCCAGCAGTCCTTTCGGGAGCTATGGCTACACCTTC. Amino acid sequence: CASSPFGSYGYTF.

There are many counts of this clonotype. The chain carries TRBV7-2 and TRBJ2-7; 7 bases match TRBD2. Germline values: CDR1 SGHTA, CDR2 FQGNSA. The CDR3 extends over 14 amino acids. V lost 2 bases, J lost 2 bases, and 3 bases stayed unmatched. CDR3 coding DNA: TGTGCCAGCAGCTTATCGGGGGGAACCTACGAGCAGTACTTC. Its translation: CASSLSGGTYEQYF. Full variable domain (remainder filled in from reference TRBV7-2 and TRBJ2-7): GAGVSQSPSNKVTEKGKDVELRCDPISGHTALYWYRQSLGQGLEFLIYFQGNSAPDKSGLPSDRFSAERTGGSVSTLTIQRTQQEDSAVYLCASSLSGGTYEQYFGPGTRLTVT.

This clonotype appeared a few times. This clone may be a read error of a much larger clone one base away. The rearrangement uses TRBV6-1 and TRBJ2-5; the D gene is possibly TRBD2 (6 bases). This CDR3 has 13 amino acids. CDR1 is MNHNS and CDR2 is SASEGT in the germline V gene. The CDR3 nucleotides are TGTGCCAGCAGCACGGGAGATCAAGAGGCCCAGTACTTC. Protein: CASSTGDQEAQYF.

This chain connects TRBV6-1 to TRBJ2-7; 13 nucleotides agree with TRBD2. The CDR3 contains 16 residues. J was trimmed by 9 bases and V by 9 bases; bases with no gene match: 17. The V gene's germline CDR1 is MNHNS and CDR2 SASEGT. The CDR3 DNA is TGTGCCAGGATGACTAGCGGGAGGCGTAGTTGGCGCGGGCAGTACTTC. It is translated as CARMTSGRRSWRGQYF.

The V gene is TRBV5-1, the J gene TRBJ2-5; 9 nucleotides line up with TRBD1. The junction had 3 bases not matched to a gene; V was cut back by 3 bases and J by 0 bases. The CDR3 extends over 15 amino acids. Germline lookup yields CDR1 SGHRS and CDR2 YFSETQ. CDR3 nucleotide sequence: TGCGCCAGCAGCTCTGGACAGGGGCACCAAGAGACCCAGTACTTC. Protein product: CASSSGQGHQETQYF.

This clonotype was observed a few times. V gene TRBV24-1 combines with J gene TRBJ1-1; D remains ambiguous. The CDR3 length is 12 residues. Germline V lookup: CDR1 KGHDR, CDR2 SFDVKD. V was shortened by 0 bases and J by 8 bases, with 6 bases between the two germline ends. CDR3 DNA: TGTGCCACCAGTGATTTGAGAGGGGAAGCTTTCTTT. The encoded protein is CATSDLRGEAFF.

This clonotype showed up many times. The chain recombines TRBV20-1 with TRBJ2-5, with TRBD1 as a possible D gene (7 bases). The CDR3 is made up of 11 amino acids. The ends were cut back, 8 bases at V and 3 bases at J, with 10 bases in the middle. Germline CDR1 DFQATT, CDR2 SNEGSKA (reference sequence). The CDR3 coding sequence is TGCAGTCTCAGGGGGGAAGAGACCCAGTACTTC. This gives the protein CSLRGEETQYF.

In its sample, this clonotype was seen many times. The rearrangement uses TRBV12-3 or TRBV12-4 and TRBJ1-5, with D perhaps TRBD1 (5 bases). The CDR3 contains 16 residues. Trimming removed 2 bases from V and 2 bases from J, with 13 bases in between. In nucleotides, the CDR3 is TGTGCCAGCAGTTTATGGGCAGGGAGTGGCAATCAGCCCCAGCATTTT. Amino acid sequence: CASSLWAGSGNQPQHF.

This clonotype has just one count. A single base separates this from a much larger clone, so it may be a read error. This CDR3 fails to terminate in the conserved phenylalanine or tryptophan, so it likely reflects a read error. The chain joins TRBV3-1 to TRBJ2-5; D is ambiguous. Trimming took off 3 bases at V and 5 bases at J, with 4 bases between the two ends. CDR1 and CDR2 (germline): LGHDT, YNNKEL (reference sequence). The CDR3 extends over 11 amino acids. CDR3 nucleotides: TGTGCCAGCAGCCAGTTGGAGACCCAGTACCTC. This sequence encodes CASSQLETQYL.

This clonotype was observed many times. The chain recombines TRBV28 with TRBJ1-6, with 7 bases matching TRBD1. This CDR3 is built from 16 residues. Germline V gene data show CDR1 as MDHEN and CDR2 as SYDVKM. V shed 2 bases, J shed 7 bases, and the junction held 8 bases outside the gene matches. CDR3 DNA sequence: TGTGCCAGCAGTTTAAACAGGGGCCTTGAAAATTCACCCCTCCACTTT. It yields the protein CASSLNRGLENSPLHF.

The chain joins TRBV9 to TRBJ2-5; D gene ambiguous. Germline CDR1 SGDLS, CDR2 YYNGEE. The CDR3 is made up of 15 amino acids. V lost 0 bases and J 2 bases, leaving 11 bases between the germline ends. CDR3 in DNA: TGTGCCAGCAGCGTAGGTGCCTGCCTACAAGAGACCCAGTACTTC. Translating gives CASSVGACLQETQYF.

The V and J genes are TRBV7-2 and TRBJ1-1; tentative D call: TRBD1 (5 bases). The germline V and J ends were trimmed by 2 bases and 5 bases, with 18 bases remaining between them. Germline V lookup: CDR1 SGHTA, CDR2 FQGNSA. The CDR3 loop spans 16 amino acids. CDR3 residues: CASSLKSRREATEAFF. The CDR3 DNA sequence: TGTGCCAGCAGCTTAAAAAGTCGCAGGGAGGCAACTGAAGCTTTCTTT.

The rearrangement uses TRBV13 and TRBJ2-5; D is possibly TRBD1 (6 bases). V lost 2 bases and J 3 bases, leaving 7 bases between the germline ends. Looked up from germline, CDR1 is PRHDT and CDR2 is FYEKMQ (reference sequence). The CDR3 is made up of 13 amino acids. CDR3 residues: CASSLNREETQYF. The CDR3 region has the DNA TGTGCCAGCAGCTTAAACAGGGAAGAGACCCAGTACTTC.